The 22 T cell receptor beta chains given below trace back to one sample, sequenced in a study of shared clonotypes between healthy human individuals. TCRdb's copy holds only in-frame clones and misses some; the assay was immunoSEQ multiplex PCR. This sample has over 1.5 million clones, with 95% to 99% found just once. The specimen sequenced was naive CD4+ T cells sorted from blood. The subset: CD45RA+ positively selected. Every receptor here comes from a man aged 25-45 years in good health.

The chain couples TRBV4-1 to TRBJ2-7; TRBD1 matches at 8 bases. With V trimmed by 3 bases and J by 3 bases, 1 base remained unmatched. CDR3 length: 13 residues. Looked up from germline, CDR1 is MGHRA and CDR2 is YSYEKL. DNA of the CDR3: TGCGCCAGCAGCCAGGGACAGGACTACGAGCAGTACTTC. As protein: CASSQGQDYEQYF.

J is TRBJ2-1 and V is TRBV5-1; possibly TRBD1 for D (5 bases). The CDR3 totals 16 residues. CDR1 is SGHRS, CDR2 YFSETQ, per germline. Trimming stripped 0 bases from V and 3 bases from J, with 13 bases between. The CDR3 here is CASSLVGPPDYNEQFF. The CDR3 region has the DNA TGCGCCAGCAGCTTGGTGGGGCCCCCCGACTACAATGAGCAGTTCTTC.

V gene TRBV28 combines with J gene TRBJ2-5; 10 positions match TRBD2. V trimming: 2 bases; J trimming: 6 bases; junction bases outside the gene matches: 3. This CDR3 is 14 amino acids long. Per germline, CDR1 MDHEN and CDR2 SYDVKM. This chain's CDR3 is CASSLLAGVQTQYF. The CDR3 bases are TGTGCCAGCAGTTTACTAGCGGGAGTACAGACCCAGTACTTC.

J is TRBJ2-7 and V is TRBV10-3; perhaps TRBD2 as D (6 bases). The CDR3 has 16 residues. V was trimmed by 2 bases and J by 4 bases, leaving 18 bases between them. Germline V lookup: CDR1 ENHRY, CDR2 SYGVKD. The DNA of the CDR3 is TGTGCCATCAGTGAGGGGGCGGGAAGGGAGGTTTACGAGCAGTACTTC. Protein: CAISEGAGREVYEQYF.

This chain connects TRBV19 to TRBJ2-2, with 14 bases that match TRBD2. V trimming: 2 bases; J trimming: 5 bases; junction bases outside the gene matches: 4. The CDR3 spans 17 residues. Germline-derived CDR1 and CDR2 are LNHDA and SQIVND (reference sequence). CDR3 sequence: CASSINGLAGGTGELFF. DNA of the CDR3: TGTGCCAGTAGTATAAACGGACTAGCGGGAGGAACCGGGGAGCTGTTTTTT.

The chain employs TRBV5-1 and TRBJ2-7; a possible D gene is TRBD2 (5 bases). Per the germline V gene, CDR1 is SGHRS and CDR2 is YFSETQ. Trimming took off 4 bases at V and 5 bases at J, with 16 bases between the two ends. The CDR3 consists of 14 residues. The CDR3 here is CASSTLPSNHEQYF. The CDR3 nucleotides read TGCGCCAGCAGCACCCTTCCTAGCAACCACGAGCAGTACTTC.

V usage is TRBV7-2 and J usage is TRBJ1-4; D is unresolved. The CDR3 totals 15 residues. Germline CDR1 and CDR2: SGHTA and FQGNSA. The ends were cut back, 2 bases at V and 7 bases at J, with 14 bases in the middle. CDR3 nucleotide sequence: TGTGCCAGCAGCTTACTTCGGGGTCATAGTGAAAAACTGTTTTTT. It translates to CASSLLRGHSEKLFF.

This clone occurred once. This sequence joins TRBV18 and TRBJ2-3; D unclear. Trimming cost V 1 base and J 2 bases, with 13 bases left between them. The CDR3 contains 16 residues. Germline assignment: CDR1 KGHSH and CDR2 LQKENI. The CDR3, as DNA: TGTGCCAGCTCACCACAGCCCCTAGGTGCCACAGATACGCAGTATTTT. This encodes CASSPQPLGATDTQYF. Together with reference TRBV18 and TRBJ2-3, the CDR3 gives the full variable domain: NAGVMQNPRHLVRRRGQEARLRCSPMKGHSHVYWYRQLPEEGLKFMVYLQKENIIDESGMPKERFSAEFPKEGPSILRIQQVVRGDSAAYFCASSPQPLGATDTQYFGPGTRLTVL.

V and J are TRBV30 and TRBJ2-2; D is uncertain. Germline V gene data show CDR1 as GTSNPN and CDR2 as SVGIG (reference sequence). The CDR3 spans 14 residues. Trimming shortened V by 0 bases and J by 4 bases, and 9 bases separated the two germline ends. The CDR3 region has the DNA TGTGCCTGGAGTGTTCGTCGGGCCACCGGGGAGCTGTTTTTT. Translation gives CAWSVRRATGELFF.

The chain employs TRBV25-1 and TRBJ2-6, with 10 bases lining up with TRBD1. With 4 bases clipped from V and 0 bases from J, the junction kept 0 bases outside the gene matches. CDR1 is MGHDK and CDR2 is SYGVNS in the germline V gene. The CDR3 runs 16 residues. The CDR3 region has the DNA TGTGCCAGCAGTGGGACAGGGGGCTCTGGGGCCAACGTCCTGACTTTC. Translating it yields CASSGTGGSGANVLTF.

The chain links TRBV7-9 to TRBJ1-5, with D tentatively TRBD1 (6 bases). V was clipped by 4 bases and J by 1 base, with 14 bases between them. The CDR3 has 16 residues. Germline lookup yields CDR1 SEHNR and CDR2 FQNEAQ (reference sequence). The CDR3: CASSSLTGKSNQPQHF. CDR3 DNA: TGTGCCAGCAGCTCTCTGACAGGAAAAAGCAATCAGCCCCAGCATTTT.

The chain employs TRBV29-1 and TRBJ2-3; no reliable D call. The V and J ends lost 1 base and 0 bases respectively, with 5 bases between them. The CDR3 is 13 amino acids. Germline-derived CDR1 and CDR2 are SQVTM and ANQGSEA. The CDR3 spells CSVEVRSTDTQYF. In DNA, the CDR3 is TGCAGCGTTGAAGTGCGGAGCACAGATACGCAGTATTTT.

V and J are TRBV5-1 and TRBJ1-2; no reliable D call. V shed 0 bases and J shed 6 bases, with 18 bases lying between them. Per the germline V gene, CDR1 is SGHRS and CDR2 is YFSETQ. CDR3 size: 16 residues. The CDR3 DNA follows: TGCGCCAGCAGCTTGGCAGGCACCCTTGGAGAGGATGGCTACACCTTC. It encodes CASSLAGTLGEDGYTF.

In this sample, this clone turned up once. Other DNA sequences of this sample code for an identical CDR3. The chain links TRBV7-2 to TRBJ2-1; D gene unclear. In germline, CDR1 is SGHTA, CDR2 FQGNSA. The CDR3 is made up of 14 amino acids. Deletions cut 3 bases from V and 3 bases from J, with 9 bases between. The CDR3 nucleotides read TGTGCCAGCAGCTTGGACGTACTCTACAATGAGCAGTTCTTC. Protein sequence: CASSLDVLYNEQFF.

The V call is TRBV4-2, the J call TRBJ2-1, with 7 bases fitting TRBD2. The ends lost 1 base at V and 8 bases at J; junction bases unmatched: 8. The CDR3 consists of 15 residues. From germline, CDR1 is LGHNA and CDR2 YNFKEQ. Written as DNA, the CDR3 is TGTGCCAGCAGCCAAGCATCTAGCGGAGGCGATGAGCAGTTCTTC. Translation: CASSQASSGGDEQFF.

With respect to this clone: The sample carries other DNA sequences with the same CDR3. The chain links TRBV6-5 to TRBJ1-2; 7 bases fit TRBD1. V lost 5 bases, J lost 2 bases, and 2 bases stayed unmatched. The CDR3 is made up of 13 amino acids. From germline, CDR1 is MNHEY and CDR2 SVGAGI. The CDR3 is CASSRDSNYGYTF. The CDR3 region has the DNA TGTGCCAGCAGTCGGGACAGCAACTATGGCTACACCTTC.

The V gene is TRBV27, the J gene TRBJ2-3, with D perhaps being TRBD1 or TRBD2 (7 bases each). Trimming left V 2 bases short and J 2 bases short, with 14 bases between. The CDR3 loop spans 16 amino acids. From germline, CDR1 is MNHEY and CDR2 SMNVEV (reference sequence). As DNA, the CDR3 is TGTGCCAGCAGTTTACCAGGGGGGAGGGTCACAGATACGCAGTATTTT. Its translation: CASSLPGGRVTDTQYF.

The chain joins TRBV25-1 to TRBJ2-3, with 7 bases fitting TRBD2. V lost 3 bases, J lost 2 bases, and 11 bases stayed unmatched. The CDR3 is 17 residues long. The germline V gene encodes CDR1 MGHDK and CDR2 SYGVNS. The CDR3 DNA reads TGTGCCAGCAGTGAGAACGGGGGACTACAGGTCACAGATACGCAGTATTTT. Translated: CASSENGGLQVTDTQYF.

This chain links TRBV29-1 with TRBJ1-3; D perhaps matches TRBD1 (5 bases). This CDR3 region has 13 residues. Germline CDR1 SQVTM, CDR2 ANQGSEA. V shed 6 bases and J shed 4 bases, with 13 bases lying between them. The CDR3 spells CSVAGLSGNTIYF. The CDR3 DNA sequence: TGCAGCGTAGCAGGGCTGTCGGGAAACACCATATATTTT.

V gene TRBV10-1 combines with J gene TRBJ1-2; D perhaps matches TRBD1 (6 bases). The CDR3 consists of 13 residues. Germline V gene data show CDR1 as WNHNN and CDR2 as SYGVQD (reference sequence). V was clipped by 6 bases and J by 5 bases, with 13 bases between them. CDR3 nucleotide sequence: TGCGCCAGCAGCCCGGGACACCGTTATGGCTACACCTTC. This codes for CASSPGHRYGYTF.

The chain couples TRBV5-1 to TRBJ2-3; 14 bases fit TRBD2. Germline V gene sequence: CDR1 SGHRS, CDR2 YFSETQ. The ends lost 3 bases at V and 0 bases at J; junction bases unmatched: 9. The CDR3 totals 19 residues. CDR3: CASSSGLAGGLSSTDTQYF. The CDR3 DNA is TGCGCCAGCAGCTCCGGACTAGCGGGAGGTTTATCTAGCACAGATACGCAGTATTTT.

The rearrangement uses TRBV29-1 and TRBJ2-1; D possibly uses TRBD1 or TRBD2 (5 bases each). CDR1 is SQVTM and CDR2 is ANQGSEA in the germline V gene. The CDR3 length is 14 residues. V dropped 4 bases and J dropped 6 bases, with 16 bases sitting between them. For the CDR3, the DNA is TGCAGCGTTGGGTCAGGGACCGATTTCAATGAGCAGTTCTTC. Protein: CSVGSGTDFNEQFF.